The present T cell receptor (beta chain) was sequenced within a study of blood T cell repertoires in COVID-19 (dated by TCRdb to 2020 to 2021). Study-wide context: The collaborator samples originated in the United States, Italy and Spain and spanned the acute and convalescent phases of COVID-19. Subjects who had been exposed to COVID-19, were actively infected with it, or had recovered from it provided the deeply sampled blood TCRbeta repertoires that made up the dataset. The prospective study material was composed of cDNA or gDNA derived from T cells, B-cell-depleted T cells, or PBMCs. The repertoires were made available in a free public database intended to serve as a resource for research on the immune response to SARS-CoV-2. Nearly every sample came with metadata listing a de-identified subject ID, COVID-19 status, age in years and sex. The samples were drawn from the first 160 participants of the ongoing ImmuneRACE study and from 1,200 or so subjects provided by 6 global collaborators. Where available, HLA class I and class II types were obtained from metadata supplied by the sample provider rather than from assay-based typing.

TCRbeta CDR3 regions were amplified from genomic DNA using the immunoSEQ Assay, a bias-controlled multiplex PCR. The published analysis was carried out like this. The number of nucleated cells in each sample was estimated by amplification of reference gene primers within the assay. To quantify the absolute abundance of each unique TCRbeta CDR3 rearrangement, sequence reads were collapsed and filtered. For each sample, productive Simpson clonality was calculated as the square root of Simpson's diversity index across productive rearrangements. Imported from immuneACCESS, the table was reduced by TCRdb to in-frame sequences with V and J called. These copies leave out some clones; in studies compared against another copy, an unresolved V gene accounts for under half, and the cause of the remainder is not known. Clonal size and the V and J genes are those of that table, whereas D and trimming came from the DNA. This sample lists 150,000 or so clones; 80% to 90% were detected once. In total, the top ten clones hold 4.3% of the sample.

One collaborating source in Seattle enrolled patients while the patients were actively infected and followed the patients over time throughout the course of disease. Collaborating institutions collected whole blood in K2EDTA tubes following their own protocols. For TCRbeta analysis, collaborators shipped samples as frozen whole blood, isolated PBMCs, or DNA extracted from either of those sample types. On this clone itself: Its antigen is currently not known. No qualities accompany the bases; no much larger clone lies one base away.

The germline V gene gives CDR1 as MNHEY and CDR2 as SVGEGT. Relative to germline, V is 5 bases shorter and J is 1 base shorter, with 11 bases between their ends. Inclusive of the bounding cysteine and phenylalanine, the CDR3 is 14 residues long. The CDR3 DNA has 42 bases and is translated from base 1. Here is what the overall study found, with its caveats: Clinical and demographic metadata were provided uncurated, with the amount varying by source and participant.

The sample taken for sequencing was peripheral blood. The sequence derives from a man aged 55-75 years with COVID-19, enrolled during active disease. The sequence links TRBV6-2 or TRBV6-3 to TRBJ1-2; TRBD1 is possibly the D segment (6 matching bases). The CDR3 protein: CASSRDIRNYGYTF. Read as DNA, the sequence is TGTGCCAGCAGTCGGGACATCCGTAACTATGGCTACACCTTC.